This T cell receptor beta chain was captured by sequencing in a study of blood T cell repertoires in COVID-19. In the study overall: In each case, the material was cDNA or gDNA derived from T cells, B-cell-depleted T cells, or PBMCs.

Only in-frame clones appear in the TCRdb table, and some are missing; sequencing was by immunoSEQ multiplex PCR. The sample includes about 130,000 clones, 81% seen only once; the top ten take about 18%. Regarding this clone: At one boundary the junction diverges from the germline segment, which might be a read error.

There are 15 residues in the CDR3. CDR1 is MDHEN and CDR2 is SYDVKM in the germline V gene. Patients at the Seattle site were enrolled during active infection and followed longitudinally. This TCR came from a man aged 25 to 40 with COVID-19, enrolled during active disease. The sample taken for sequencing was peripheral blood. This chain joins TRBV28 and TRBJ2-1, with TRBD1 identical over 10 bases. In nucleotides, the CDR3 is TGTGCCAGCAGTATATGGGACAGGGGAGACAATGAGCAGTTCTTC. Translating it yields CASSIWDRGDNEQFF.